This is a list of T cell receptor beta chains from one sample in a study of blood T cell repertoires in COVID-19. Profiling relied on immunoSEQ multiplex PCR, and the TCRdb table lists in-frame clones only, not all of them. The table lists about 190,000 clones, about nine tenths of them singletons. The sample was peripheral blood. The receptor source for this set is a man aged 25 to 45 with acute or convalescent COVID-19. The CDR3 runs from the conserved cysteine through the conserved F or W. Each record gives: clone size, J gene, D gene, V gene, CDR3 DNA, CDR3 protein. The D gene is left open where the match is weak. A clone size is listed for some rows: how often the clone was seen (once, few, many), or a class if it is expanded.

clone size: .
J gene: TRBJ2-7
D gene: .
V gene: TRBV11-3
CDR3 DNA: TGTGCCAGCAGCTCACAGGGCGGCGAGCAGTACTTC
CDR3 protein: CASSSQGGEQYF

clone size: .
J gene: TRBJ1-6
D gene: TRBD1
V gene: TRBV19
CDR3 DNA: TGTGCCAGTAGTAACCGGGACAGCGAAAATTCACCCCTCCACTTT
CDR3 protein: CASSNRDSENSPLHF

clone size: .
J gene: TRBJ1-5
D gene: .
V gene: TRBV5-4
CDR3 DNA: TGTGCCAGCAGCTTGGTGGCAGGGGAAGGGAGATGGCAGCCCCAGCATTTT
CDR3 protein: CASSLVAGEGRWQPQHF

clone size: once
J gene: TRBJ2-7
D gene: TRBD2
V gene: TRBV11-2
CDR3 DNA: TGTGCCAGCAGCTCAACTAGCGGGAGTATTCCCTACGAGCAGTACTTC
CDR3 protein: CASSSTSGSIPYEQYF

clone size: .
J gene: TRBJ1-1
D gene: TRBD1
V gene: TRBV14
CDR3 DNA: TGTGCCAGCAGCCAAGATGCAGGGGGCTCCACTGAAGCTTTCTTT
CDR3 protein: CASSQDAGGSTEAFF

clone size: .
J gene: TRBJ1-5
D gene: .
V gene: TRBV20-1
CDR3 DNA: TGCAGTGCTAGTGGGTTGGTGCGTAATCAGCCCCAGCATTTT
CDR3 protein: CSASGLVRNQPQHF

clone size: .
J gene: TRBJ1-5
D gene: .
V gene: TRBV6-5
CDR3 DNA: TGTGCCAGCAGTTGGAGCAGGGTTCTATCGCCCCAGCATTTT
CDR3 protein: CASSWSRVLSPQHF

clone size: .
J gene: TRBJ1-5
D gene: .
V gene: TRBV4-2
CDR3 DNA: TGTGCCAGCAGCCAAGATTTTCAGGGCCAGCCCCAGCATTTT
CDR3 protein: CASSQDFQGQPQHF

clone size: .
J gene: TRBJ1-2
D gene: TRBD1
V gene: TRBV19
CDR3 DNA: TGTGCCAGTATTCCCTGGACAGGGGGAGGCTACACCTTC
CDR3 protein: CASIPWTGGGYTF

clone size: .
J gene: TRBJ2-1
D gene: TRBD2
V gene: TRBV27
CDR3 DNA: TGTGCCAGCAGTTTACCTAGCGGGGGATACAATGAGCAGTTCTTC
CDR3 protein: CASSLPSGGYNEQFF

clone size: .
J gene: TRBJ2-6
D gene: TRBD1
V gene: TRBV18
CDR3 DNA: TGTGCCAGCTCACCTTACAGGGGTTTTTTTACCTCTGGGGCCAACGTCCTGACTTTC
CDR3 protein: CASSPYRGFFTSGANVLTF

clone size: .
J gene: TRBJ2-2
D gene: TRBD2
V gene: TRBV2
CDR3 DNA: TGTGCCAGCAAGCGGGAGACAGTGAACACCGGGGAGCTGTTTTTT
CDR3 protein: CASKRETVNTGELFF

clone size: once
J gene: TRBJ2-3
D gene: TRBD2
V gene: TRBV30
CDR3 DNA: TGTGCCTGGAGCTCCCAGATCTACGGACTAGCGGGAGCAGATACGCAGTATTTT
CDR3 protein: CAWSSQIYGLAGADTQYF

clone size: few
J gene: TRBJ1-1
D gene: TRBD1
V gene: TRBV4-2
CDR3 DNA: TGTGCCAGCAGCACCCACAGGGGTACTGAAGCTTTCTTT
CDR3 protein: CASSTHRGTEAFF

clone size: .
J gene: TRBJ1-5
D gene: .
V gene: TRBV2
CDR3 DNA: TGTGCCAGCAGTGTACTCGGGAGCAATCAGCCCCAGCATTTT
CDR3 protein: CASSVLGSNQPQHF

clone size: .
J gene: TRBJ1-1
D gene: .
V gene: TRBV6-2/TRBV6-3
CDR3 DNA: TGTGCCAGCAGTTATGGGCAGAACACTGAAGCTTTCTTT
CDR3 protein: CASSYGQNTEAFF

clone size: .
J gene: TRBJ1-2
D gene: TRBD1
V gene: TRBV7-2
CDR3 DNA: TGTGCCAGCAGCTTGGGGACAGGGACTTTTAACTATGGCTACACCTTC
CDR3 protein: CASSLGTGTFNYGYTF

clone size: .
J gene: TRBJ1-3
D gene: .
V gene: TRBV4-2
CDR3 DNA: TGTGCCAGCAGCCAAGATCCCCAGGGAAACACCATATATTTT
CDR3 protein: CASSQDPQGNTIYF

clone size: .
J gene: TRBJ1-5
D gene: .
V gene: TRBV28
CDR3 DNA: TGTGCCAGCAGGAAGGGCGGGGGCAATCAGCCCCAGCATTTT
CDR3 protein: CASRKGGGNQPQHF

clone size: .
J gene: TRBJ2-5
D gene: .
V gene: TRBV15
CDR3 DNA: TGTGCCACCAGCAGAGTGGGGACACAAGAGACCCAGTACTTC
CDR3 protein: CATSRVGTQETQYF

clone size: .
J gene: TRBJ1-1
D gene: .
V gene: TRBV11-3
CDR3 DNA: TGTGCCAGCAGCTCCCCTTGGGGGGGGGAAAACATGAACACTGAAGCTTTCTTT
CDR3 protein: CASSSPWGGENMNTEAFF

clone size: .
J gene: TRBJ1-2
D gene: TRBD1
V gene: TRBV7-9
CDR3 DNA: TGTGCCAGCAGCTTAGTTGTAGGGGGCTATAACTATGGCTACACCTTC
CDR3 protein: CASSLVVGGYNYGYTF

clone size: .
J gene: TRBJ2-5
D gene: TRBD2
V gene: TRBV7-7
CDR3 DNA: TGTGCTAGCAACCAAATAGCGGGGGGGCCTCGGGAGACCCAGTACTTC
CDR3 protein: CASNQIAGGPRETQYF

clone size: .
J gene: TRBJ2-3
D gene: TRBD1
V gene: TRBV9
CDR3 DNA: TGTGCCAGCAGCGGTGGACAGGGGTTGGGGACAGATACGCAGTATTTT
CDR3 protein: CASSGGQGLGTDTQYF

clone size: .
J gene: TRBJ1-6
D gene: .
V gene: TRBV4-1
CDR3 DNA: TGCGCCAGCAGCCAACTGGACAGCCGTAATTCACCCCTCCACTTT
CDR3 protein: CASSQLDSRNSPLHF

clone size: few
J gene: TRBJ1-2
D gene: TRBD1
V gene: TRBV18
CDR3 DNA: TGTGCCAGCTCCGGGGGACAGGGCTATGGCTACACCTTC
CDR3 protein: CASSGGQGYGYTF

clone size: few
J gene: TRBJ2-1
D gene: TRBD2
V gene: TRBV7-2
CDR3 DNA: TGTGCCAGCAGCTTAAACGCGGGAGTTGGTAATGAGCAGTTCTTC
CDR3 protein: CASSLNAGVGNEQFF

clone size: .
J gene: TRBJ2-7
D gene: TRBD1
V gene: TRBV12-3/TRBV12-4
CDR3 DNA: TGTGCCAGCACCTTGACAGGGGTCTCCGAGCAGTACTTC
CDR3 protein: CASTLTGVSEQYF

clone size: .
J gene: TRBJ2-5
D gene: TRBD2
V gene: TRBV9
CDR3 DNA: TGTGCCAGCAGCCCAAGCGGGAGGGGGGAGACCCAGTACTTC
CDR3 protein: CASSPSGRGETQYF

clone size: .
J gene: TRBJ1-1
D gene: .
V gene: TRBV6-6
CDR3 DNA: TGTGCCAGCAGTGATCACTCCCGGGTTTCCGAAGCTTTCTTT
CDR3 protein: CASSDHSRVSEAFF

clone size: .
J gene: TRBJ1-3
D gene: .
V gene: TRBV28
CDR3 DNA: TGTGCCAGCAGTCCCGGCGGGGGAGTTACTGGAAACACCATATATTTT
CDR3 protein: CASSPGGGVTGNTIYF

clone size: .
J gene: TRBJ2-5
D gene: TRBD1
V gene: TRBV10-2
CDR3 DNA: TGCGCCAGCAGTCGACAGGGCGGCCAAGAGACCCAGTACTTC
CDR3 protein: CASSRQGGQETQYF

clone size: few
J gene: TRBJ1-2
D gene: .
V gene: TRBV5-6
CDR3 DNA: TGTGCCAGCAGCTTGGGGTACGCGGGAGAACTCTATGGCTACACCTTC
CDR3 protein: CASSLGYAGELYGYTF